Given below is one T cell receptor beta chain in context. Antigen: not known. Healthy Russian Caucasian donors spanned ages about 6 to 100 years. RNA extraction gave at least 5 micrograms of total RNA per sample. This sample stems from a study of blood T cells in healthy people across ages. The use of a sample-barcoded 5' primer and a J-beta primer mix characterized a second PCR of roughly 6 to 12 cycles. The template-switch adaptor was a 5' adaptor with 12 random nucleotides. It tagged each cDNA molecule. TCRdb redid the calling of the 5' RACE reads with MiXCR, one entry per CDR3 protein. The sample carries 650,000 to 800,000 distinct CDR3 sequences, around 42% recorded once. Study-level points and caveats: Long-lived donors carried more naive CD4+ cells and greater diversity than aged donors.

The specimen was blood. The TCR originated in a man between 60 and 70 years old in good health.

In DNA form, the CDR3 reads TGCGCCAGCAGTGACGAATCCTACGAGCAGTACTTC. Protein: CASSDESYEQYF. The chain combines TRBV5-1 with TRBJ2-7; D unclear. Trimming removed 5 bases from V and 1 base from J, with 7 bases in between. The germline CDR1 and CDR2 sequences are SGHRS and YFSETQ. The CDR3 has 12 residues.